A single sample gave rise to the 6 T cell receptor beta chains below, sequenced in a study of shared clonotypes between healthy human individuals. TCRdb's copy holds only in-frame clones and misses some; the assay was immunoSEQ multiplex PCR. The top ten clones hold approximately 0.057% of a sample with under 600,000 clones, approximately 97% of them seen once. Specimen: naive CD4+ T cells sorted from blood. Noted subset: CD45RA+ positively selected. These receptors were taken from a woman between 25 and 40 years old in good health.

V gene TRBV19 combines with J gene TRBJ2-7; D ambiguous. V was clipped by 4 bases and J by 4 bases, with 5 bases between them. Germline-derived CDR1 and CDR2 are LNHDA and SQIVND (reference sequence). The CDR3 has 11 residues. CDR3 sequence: CASSTEYEQYF. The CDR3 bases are TGTGCCAGTAGTACCGAATACGAGCAGTACTTC.

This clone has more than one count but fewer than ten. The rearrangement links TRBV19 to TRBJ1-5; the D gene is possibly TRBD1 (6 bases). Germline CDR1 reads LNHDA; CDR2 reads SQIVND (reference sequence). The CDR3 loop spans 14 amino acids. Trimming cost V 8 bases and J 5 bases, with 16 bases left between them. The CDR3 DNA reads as TGTGCCAGTGGAAACACAGGGATGGATCAGCCCCAGCATTTT. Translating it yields CASGNTGMDQPQHF.

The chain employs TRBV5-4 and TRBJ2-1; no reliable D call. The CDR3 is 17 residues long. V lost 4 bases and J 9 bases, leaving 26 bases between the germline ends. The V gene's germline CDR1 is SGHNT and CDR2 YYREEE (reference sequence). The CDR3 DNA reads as TGTGCCAGCAGCCCAAGCGTTGGGTCCCTGATCGGCGGTGAGCAGTTCTTC. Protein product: CASSPSVGSLIGGEQFF.

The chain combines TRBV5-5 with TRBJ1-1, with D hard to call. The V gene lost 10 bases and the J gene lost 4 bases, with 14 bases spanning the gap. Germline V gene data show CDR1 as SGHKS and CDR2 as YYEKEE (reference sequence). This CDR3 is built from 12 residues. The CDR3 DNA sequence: TGTGCCTCCCAAGGGAGGGTCACTGAAGCTTTCTTT. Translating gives CASQGRVTEAFF.

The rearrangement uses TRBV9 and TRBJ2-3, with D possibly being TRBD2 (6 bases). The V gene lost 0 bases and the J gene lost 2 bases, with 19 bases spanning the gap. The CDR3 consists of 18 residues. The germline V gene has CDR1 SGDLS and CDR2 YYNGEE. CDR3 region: CASSVDPLGGGPTDTQYF. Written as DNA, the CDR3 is TGTGCCAGCAGCGTAGACCCCCTGGGGGGAGGCCCCACAGATACGCAGTATTTT.

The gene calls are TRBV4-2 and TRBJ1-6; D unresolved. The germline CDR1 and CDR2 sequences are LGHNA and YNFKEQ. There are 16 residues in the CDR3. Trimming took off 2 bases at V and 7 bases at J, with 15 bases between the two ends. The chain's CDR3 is CASSQTHLELNSPLHF. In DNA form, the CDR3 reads TGTGCCAGCAGCCAAACCCACCTGGAGTTGAATTCACCCCTCCACTTT.